What follows are 15 T cell receptor beta chains derived from one specimen sequenced in a study of CD8+CD57+ T cells in acquired aplastic anemia. The patients chosen for sequencing had shown expansion of CD8+CD57+ cells (detected by flow cytometry). Profiling of TCR beta VDJ combinations and CDR3 sequences used genomic DNA as template. In TCRdb, the reads were re-called with MiXCR into one record per CDR3 protein. The repertoire has 200,000 to 250,000 distinct CDR3 sequences, around half of them found once; the top ten carry approximately 8%. Sequenced material: sorted CD4+, CD8+, or CD8+CD57+ T cells (not recorded which) from PBMCs. Receptors were obtained from a human donor with aplastic anemia.

This clonotype was counted between two and nine times. V is TRBV6-1 and J is TRBJ1-1; 7 nucleotides agree with TRBD1. After removal of 6 bases from V and 0 bases from J, the junction contained 10 bases not matched to a gene. The CDR3 covers 16 residues. Germline V gene sequence: CDR1 MNHNS, CDR2 SASEGT. CDR3 sequence reads: CASRPFLTGLNTEAFF. Written as DNA, the CDR3 is TGTGCCAGCAGACCCTTCCTGACAGGGTTGAACACTGAAGCTTTCTTT.

Notes on this clonotype: A read error may account for a junction end that differs from germline. The rearrangement uses TRBV9 and TRBJ2-3; 12 positions match TRBD2. CDR1 is SGDLS, CDR2 YYNGEE, per germline. There are 18 residues in the CDR3. This CDR3 reads CASSQGSSGGGPTDTQYF. For the CDR3, the DNA is TGCGCCAGCAGCCAAGGTTCTAGCGGGGGGGGACCGACAGATACGCAGTATTTT.

This clonotype was detected only a few times. This rearrangement joins TRBV9 to TRBJ1-3, with a tentative D call TRBD1 (6 bases). Germline CDR1 SGDLS, CDR2 YYNGEE. This CDR3 contains 14 residues. The V and J ends lost 2 bases and 1 base respectively, with 7 bases between them. The chain's CDR3 is CASSVTGSGNTIYF. The CDR3 DNA sequence: TGTGCCAGCAGCGTTACAGGGTCTGGAAACACCATATATTTT.

The chain is built from TRBV6-5 and TRBJ2-1, with D unresolved. The length of the CDR3 is 16 residues. CDR1 and CDR2 (germline): MNHEY, SVGAGI. V was shortened by 6 bases and J by 0 bases, with 15 bases between the two germline ends. The CDR3 DNA follows: TGTGCCAGCAGCGCCAGTAGCCCGGGCTCCTACAATGAGCAGTTCTTC. Encoded protein: CASSASSPGSYNEQFF.

The V and J genes are TRBV29-1 and TRBJ1-3; 9 bases are a match to TRBD1. Trimming cost V 6 bases and J 4 bases; bases outside gene matches: 4. CDR1 is SQVTM, CDR2 ANQGSEA, per germline. This CDR3 has 13 residues. Written as DNA, the CDR3 is TGCAGCGTGGGACAGGGCGGGGGAAACACCATATATTTT. Translated, it gives CSVGQGGGNTIYF.

This chain links TRBV30 with TRBJ2-5; 11 bases map to TRBD1. The germline V gene encodes CDR1 GTSNPN and CDR2 SVGIG (reference sequence). The CDR3 has 15 amino acids. J lost 6 bases, V lost 1 base, and 7 bases had no gene match. As DNA, the CDR3 is TGTGCCTGGAGTGAGTCCCGGGACAGGGGGAAGACCCAGTACTTC. It encodes CAWSESRDRGKTQYF.

V usage is TRBV11-2 and J usage is TRBJ1-2; D is uncertain. Per the germline V gene, CDR1 is SGHAT and CDR2 is FQNNGV. The CDR3 contains 15 residues. V was shortened by 5 bases and J by 7 bases, with 20 bases between the two germline ends. The CDR3 nucleotides are TGTGCCAGCAGCGTGGACGGAGCCCCTATGAGTGGCTACACCTTC. Protein: CASSVDGAPMSGYTF.

The V call is TRBV7-7, the J call TRBJ2-2, with 9 bases fitting TRBD1. CDR3 length equals 16 residues. V was clipped by 5 bases and J by 6 bases; unmatched bases: 10. CDR1 and CDR2 (germline): SSHAT, FNYEAQ (reference sequence). The CDR3 DNA is TGTGCCAGCAGCCGTATTACAGGGGGCGAAGCCGGGGAGCTGTTTTTT. Translating it yields CASSRITGGEAGELFF.

This clonotype was seen ten or more times. The chain combines TRBV15 with TRBJ2-2, with D possibly being TRBD2 (6 bases). This CDR3 has 15 amino acids. Trimming cost V 3 bases and J 6 bases, with 14 bases left between them. Germline CDR1 LNHNV, CDR2 YYDKDF (reference sequence). CDR3 sequence: CATSRTRGTAGELFF. CDR3 in DNA: TGTGCCACCAGCAGGACTAGAGGAACGGCCGGGGAGCTGTTTTTT.

This clonotype was detected ten times or more. DNA of the CDR3: TGTGCCAGCGGAGGAGGGACACCCCTCCACTTT. This translates into CASGGGTPLHF. The rearrangement joins TRBV28 to TRBJ1-6; D remains ambiguous. This CDR3 has 11 amino acids. Germline V gene sequence: CDR1 MDHEN, CDR2 SYDVKM. Deletions cut 8 bases from V and 11 bases from J, with 10 bases between.

In the case of this clonotype: Relative to the germline gene, one junction end is altered; a read error may explain this. The rearrangement uses TRBV9 and TRBJ2-1, with 11 bases aligning to TRBD2. This CDR3 is 16 amino acids long. The germline V gene encodes CDR1 SGDLS and CDR2 YYNGEE. The DNA for the CDR3 is TGTGCCGGCAGCGCCCCCCTAGCGGGGGGTGGTAATGAGCAGTTCTTC. Translated: CAGSAPLAGGGNEQFF.

This clonotype was counted many times. The chain is built from TRBV12-3 or TRBV12-4 and TRBJ1-1; D gene uncertain. Trimming pared 3 bases from V and 0 bases from J, leaving 14 bases between. The CDR3 totals 16 residues. The CDR3 DNA follows: TGTGCCAGCAGTTTCGGGCGTCCGAGCGTGAACACTGAAGCTTTCTTT. The encoded protein is CASSFGRPSVNTEAFF.

Ten or more counts support this clonotype. The J gene is TRBJ2-7, the V gene TRBV7-9; the D gene is possibly TRBD2 (5 bases). The V end lost 1 base, the J end lost 5 bases, and 12 bases lay between the germline ends. The CDR3 loop spans 14 amino acids. The germline V gene has CDR1 SEHNR and CDR2 FQNEAQ (reference sequence). The CDR3 coding sequence is TGTGCCAGCAGCTTAGTCGGGGTTTTAAACGAGCAGTACTTC. Protein sequence: CASSLVGVLNEQYF.

The chain employs TRBV30 and TRBJ2-4; 7 bases line up with TRBD1. V lost 8 bases and J lost 11; bases outside the gene matches: 9. The CDR3 totals 11 residues. Germline loops: CDR1 GTSNPN, CDR2 SVGIG (reference sequence). The CDR3 spells CAGREDRVQYF. Written as DNA, the CDR3 is TGTGCCGGCCGGGAAGACAGGGTTCAGTACTTC.

In this sample, this clonotype turned up a few times. The chain couples TRBV27 to TRBJ1-2; D unresolved. Germline V gives CDR1 MNHEY, CDR2 SMNVEV (reference sequence). Trimming pared 5 bases from V and 6 bases from J, leaving 19 bases between. The CDR3 loop spans 15 amino acids. For the CDR3, the DNA is TGTGCCAGCAGTCTACTCCAAACTACTCCGGATGGCTACACCTTC. This encodes CASSLLQTTPDGYTF.